This T cell receptor (beta chain) was profiled in a study of blood T cell repertoires in COVID-19. Turning to the study itself: COVID-19 samples collected from the United States, Italy and Spain covered acute and convalescent phases. T cells, B-cell-depleted T cells, or PBMCs supplied cDNA or gDNA.

The CDR3 length is 15 residues. The V and J ends lost 5 bases and 0 bases, in that order; junction bases with no gene match: 3. Germline V gives CDR1 KGHSH, CDR2 LQKENI. Per the original methods: Reference gene primer amplification gave nucleated cell count estimates. Sequencing was performed with immunoSEQ multiplex PCR; in TCRdb, only in-frame clones are kept and a portion is missing. For V, J and clone size, that table is used; D and trimming come from the DNA. This sample has about 250,000 clones, with 80% to 90% found just once. The sample taken for sequencing was peripheral blood. This chain links TRBV18 with TRBJ2-3; 9 bases line up with TRBD1. The source of this sequence is a man older than 75 with acute or convalescent COVID-19. CDR3 in DNA: TGTGCCAGCTCAGGACAGGGGCCAAGCACAGATACGCAGTATTTT. Its protein is CASSGQGPSTDTQYF. Full variable domain (rest looked up from reference TRBV18 and TRBJ2-3): NAGVMQNPRHLVRRRGQEARLRCSPMKGHSHVYWYRQLPEEGLKFMVYLQKENIIDESGMPKERFSAEFPKEGPSILRIQQVVRGDSAAYFCASSGQGPSTDTQYFGPGTRLTVL.